Below, 21 T cell receptor beta chains from the same sample are listed, as sequenced in a study of beta chain features in type 1 diabetes. The entirety of the isolated RNA underwent reverse transcription, so expressed TCRB transcripts were sequenced. Profiling relied on immunoSEQ multiplex PCR, and the TCRdb table lists in-frame clones only, not all of them. The data contain about 320,000 clones, approximately 14% of them singletons. Sequenced material: central memory CD4+ T cells from blood. The receptors stem from a man aged 25-45 years in good health.

The sample holds a few counts of this clone. J is TRBJ1-5 and V is TRBV5-4; TRBD1 agrees at 9 bases. Unmatched junction bases numbered 15, after V lost 4 bases and J lost 4 bases. Germline V lookup: CDR1 SGHNT, CDR2 YYREEE (reference sequence). The CDR3 covers 18 residues. In DNA, the CDR3 is TGTGCCAGCAGCCAAGGGACAGGGAAGAACGGGCCTAATCAGCCCCAGCATTTT. Amino acids: CASSQGTGKNGPNQPQHF.

This clone was seen more than once but under ten times. V is TRBV25-1 and J is TRBJ1-1; TRBD1 might be the D (5 bases). Germline V gene data show CDR1 as MGHDK and CDR2 as SYGVNS. The V end was cut by 3 bases, the J end by 0 bases, with 11 bases between. The CDR3 spans 15 residues. The CDR3 region is CASSDLGTVNTEAFF. In DNA, the CDR3 is TGTGCCAGCAGTGACCTCGGGACGGTGAACACTGAAGCTTTCTTT.

A note on this clone: Other DNA sequences in this specimen translate into the identical CDR3. The chain couples TRBV5-6 to TRBJ2-5; D call uncertain. There are 13 residues in the CDR3. The V and J ends lost 0 bases and 5 bases respectively, with 8 bases between them. The germline V gene has CDR1 SGHDT and CDR2 YYEEEE. The CDR3 region has the DNA TGTGCCAGCAGCTTGGGACAAAGGGAGACCCAGTACTTC. It yields the protein CASSLGQRETQYF.

CDR3 residues: CASSVRGGSRLADLGIDTQYF. CDR3 DNA sequence: TGTGCCAGCAGCGTAAGGGGGGGCAGTCGACTAGCGGACTTGGGAATTGATACGCAGTATTTT. The J gene is TRBJ2-3, the V gene TRBV9, with TRBD2 matching 9 bases. The CDR3 covers 21 residues. Germline CDR1 and CDR2: SGDLS and YYNGEE. V dropped 1 base and J dropped 6; count of bases not matched to a gene: 24.

Turning to this clone: A much larger clone differs from this one at a single base, so this may be a read error. The chain combines TRBV27 with TRBJ2-7; D unclear. The V gene lost 5 bases and the J gene lost 9 bases, with 14 bases spanning the gap. The CDR3 totals 12 residues. The germline gives CDR1 MNHEY, CDR2 SMNVEV (reference sequence). The DNA of the CDR3 is TGTGCCAGCAGTAACCCAGGCGCTCGGCAGTACGTC. Translated, it gives CASSNPGARQYV.

This clone was recorded a few times. This sample includes further DNA sequences coding for the same CDR3. The chain carries TRBV18 and TRBJ1-5; weak D call: TRBD1 (5 bases). CDR1 and CDR2 (germline): KGHSH, LQKENI. V lost 1 base and J 1 base, leaving 5 bases between the germline ends. The CDR3 sequence is 14 residues long. The CDR3 DNA reads TGTGCCAGCTCACCACGGGGGAGCAATCAGCCCCAGCATTTT. Encoded protein: CASSPRGSNQPQHF.

This clone was seen more than once but under ten times. V gene TRBV6-1 combines with J gene TRBJ2-5; possibly TRBD2 for D (5 bases). Germline loops: CDR1 MNHNS, CDR2 SASEGT. The CDR3 extends over 12 amino acids. With 4 bases removed from V and 5 bases from J, the gap between germline ends came to 8 bases. CDR3 protein: CASSARGETQYF. DNA of the CDR3: TGTGCCAGCAGTGCAAGAGGGGAGACCCAGTACTTC.

This clone turned up a few times. This chain joins TRBV11-3 and TRBJ2-1, with D perhaps TRBD2 (5 bases). The germline gives CDR1 SGHNT, CDR2 YENEEA. V was shortened by 2 bases and J by 1 base, with 9 bases between the two germline ends. CDR3 length: 15 amino acids. CDR3 DNA: TGTGCCAGCAGCTTATCGGGGATTTCCTACAATGAGCAGTTCTTC. Translation: CASSLSGISYNEQFF.

This clone was seen more than once but under ten times. The chain links TRBV4-1 to TRBJ2-5; 9 positions agree with TRBD2. The CDR3 is made up of 14 amino acids. Per germline, CDR1 MGHRA and CDR2 YSYEKL. The ends lost 5 bases at V and 1 base at J; junction bases unmatched: 2. In nucleotides, the CDR3 is TGCGCCAGCAGCTTGCGGGGGGGCCAAGAGACCCAGTACTTC. It specifies CASSLRGGQETQYF.

This clone occurred once. The CDR3 reads CASSPARGVILEAFF. The CDR3 DNA reads as TGTGCCAGCAGTCCGGCCAGGGGTGTCATCCTTGAAGCTTTCTTT. The chain employs TRBV7-2 and TRBJ1-1; tentative D call: TRBD1 (6 bases). CDR1 SGHTA and CDR2 FQGNSA come from the germline V gene. The CDR3 covers 15 residues. The V end lost 6 bases, the J end lost 7 bases, and 21 bases lay between the germline ends.

This clone was detected only a few times. The J gene is TRBJ2-5, the V gene TRBV6-1, with TRBD2 identical over 8 bases. V dropped 10 bases and J dropped 1; count of bases not matched to a gene: 11. CDR3 length: 15 amino acids. CDR1 and CDR2 from the germline V gene are MNHNS and SASEGT. The CDR3 DNA follows: TGTGCCATCCAGAGCCATAGCGGGACCCAAGAGACCCAGTACTTC. Translating it yields CAIQSHSGTQETQYF.

This chain joins TRBV6-5 and TRBJ2-7; TRBD1 aligns across 9 bases. The CDR3 covers 14 residues. The ends lost 8 bases at V and 7 bases at J; junction bases unmatched: 12. Germline values: CDR1 MNHEY, CDR2 SVGAGI. CDR3 DNA sequence: TGTGCCAGCGCCCGGACAGGGGCCCCTACGGAGCAGTACTTC. This translates into CASARTGAPTEQYF.

The chain is built from TRBV19 and TRBJ1-1; D is possibly TRBD1 (5 bases). CDR3 length: 15 amino acids. V was cut by 7 bases and J by 1 base, with 16 bases left in between. Germline CDR1 is LNHDA and CDR2 is SQIVND (reference sequence). CDR3 amino acids: CASIPIGQGNTEAFF. In nucleotides, the CDR3 is TGTGCCAGTATTCCTATTGGGCAGGGGAACACTGAAGCTTTCTTT. Complete variable domain (other parts from reference TRBV19 and TRBJ1-1): DGGITQSPKYLFRKEGQNVTLSCEQNLNHDAMYWYRQDPGQGLRLIYYSQIVNDFQKGDIAEGYSVSREKKESFPLTVTSAQKNPTAFYLCASIPIGQGNTEAFFGQGTRLTVV.

This clone was seen at least ten times. The V gene is TRBV5-4, the J gene TRBJ2-7; 11 bases match TRBD2. Trimming at V came to 2 bases and at J to 0 bases, leaving 7 bases not matched to a gene. The CDR3 length is 17 residues. The germline CDR1 and CDR2 sequences are SGHNT and YYREEE (reference sequence). CDR3: CASSFGPSGGISYEQYF. Here the CDR3 DNA reads TGTGCCAGCAGCTTCGGGCCTAGCGGGGGGATCTCCTACGAGCAGTACTTC.

The chain is built from TRBV7-2 and TRBJ1-1, with D unclear. CDR1 is SGHTA and CDR2 is FQGNSA in the germline V gene. Trimming took 4 bases from V and 5 from J, leaving 17 bases between them. This CDR3 is built from 15 residues. In DNA form, the CDR3 reads TGTGCCAGCAGCTCAGCTTCGGGCCTGGGGACTGAAGCTTTCTTT. Its protein is CASSSASGLGTEAFF.

This sequence joins TRBV5-1 and TRBJ1-2; D might be TRBD1 (5 bases). Germline V gene lookup returns CDR1 SGHRS and CDR2 YFSETQ. V was shortened by 4 bases and J by 2 bases, with 15 bases between the two germline ends. The CDR3 has 15 amino acids. This CDR3 is CASSQSRDLNYGYTF. DNA of the CDR3: TGCGCCAGCAGCCAATCCCGGGACCTCAACTATGGCTACACCTTC.

The table lists this clone with many counts. This chain links TRBV18 with TRBJ1-1; D gene uncertain. The V and J ends lost 2 bases and 11 bases respectively, with 15 bases between them. The CDR3 extends over 13 amino acids. CDR1 is KGHSH and CDR2 is LQKENI in the germline V gene. The CDR3 sequence is CASSPNPGDWAFF. The CDR3 DNA reads as TGTGCCAGCTCACCAAACCCTGGGGATTGGGCTTTCTTT.

V gene TRBV7-6 combines with J gene TRBJ1-3, with D hard to call. Trimming left V 5 bases short and J 0 bases short, with 11 bases between. Germline V gene lookup returns CDR1 SGHVS and CDR2 FNYEAQ. This CDR3 contains 15 residues. CDR3 sequence reads: CASSPGGTSGNTIYF. CDR3 in DNA: TGTGCCAGCAGCCCCGGCGGTACCTCTGGAAACACCATATATTTT. The full variable domain, its missing parts supplied by reference TRBV7-6 and TRBJ1-3, is GAGVSQSPRYKVTKRGQDVALRCDPISGHVSLYWYRQALGQGPEFLTYFNYEAQQDKSGLPNDRFSAERPEGSISTLTIQRTEQRDSAMYRCASSPGGTSGNTIYFGEGSWLTVV.

This clone turned up a few times. The same CDR3 can be traced to other DNA sequences in this sample. The V call is TRBV5-4, the J call TRBJ2-5; 15 bases line up with TRBD2. The CDR3 has 17 amino acids. Germline-derived CDR1 and CDR2 are SGHNT and YYREEE (reference sequence). After removal of 4 bases from V and 3 bases from J, the junction contained 7 bases not matched to a gene. CDR3: CASSLGLAGGPEETQYF. The CDR3 coding sequence is TGTGCCAGCAGCCTCGGACTAGCGGGGGGGCCGGAAGAGACCCAGTACTTC.

This clone was counted between two and nine times. This chain links TRBV5-6 with TRBJ2-5; D remains unclear. The CDR3 extends over 12 amino acids. The germline gives CDR1 SGHDT, CDR2 YYEEEE. V lost 1 base and J lost 9, with 10 bases in between. CDR3 amino acids: CASSLSSLPQYF. The CDR3 DNA follows: TGTGCCAGCAGCTTGTCTTCTCTGCCCCAGTACTTC.

There are a few counts of this clone. V is TRBV6-5 and J is TRBJ1-1; the match to TRBD1 covers 11 bases. The germline V gene has CDR1 MNHEY and CDR2 SVGAGI. J was trimmed by 0 bases and V by 1 base; bases with no gene match: 1. The CDR3 totals 16 residues. The DNA for the CDR3 is TGTGCCAGCAGTTACTGGACAGGGGGCGTGAACACTGAAGCTTTCTTT. This codes for CASSYWTGGVNTEAFF.